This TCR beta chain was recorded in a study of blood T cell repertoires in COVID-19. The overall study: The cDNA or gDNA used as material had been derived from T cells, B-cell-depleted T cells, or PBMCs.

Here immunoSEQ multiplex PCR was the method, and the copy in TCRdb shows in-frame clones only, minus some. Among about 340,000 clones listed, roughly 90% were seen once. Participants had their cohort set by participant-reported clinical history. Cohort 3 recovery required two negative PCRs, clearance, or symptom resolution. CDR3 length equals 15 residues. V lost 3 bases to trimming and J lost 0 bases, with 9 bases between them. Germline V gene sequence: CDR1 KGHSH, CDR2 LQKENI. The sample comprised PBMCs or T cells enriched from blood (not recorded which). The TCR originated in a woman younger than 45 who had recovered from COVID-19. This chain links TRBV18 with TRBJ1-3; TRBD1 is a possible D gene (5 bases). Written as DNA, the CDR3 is TGTGCCAGCTCACCGGGGGACTCCTCTGGAAACACCATATATTTT. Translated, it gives CASSPGDSSGNTIYF. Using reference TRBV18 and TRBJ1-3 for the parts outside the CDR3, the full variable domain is NAGVMQNPRHLVRRRGQEARLRCSPMKGHSHVYWYRQLPEEGLKFMVYLQKENIIDESGMPKERFSAEFPKEGPSILRIQQVVRGDSAAYFCASSPGDSSGNTIYFGEGSWLTVV.